Described below is a single T cell receptor (beta chain) sequence and its context. Its antigen has not been determined. It has no much larger one-base neighbor in the sample; base qualities were not kept. Including cysteine and phenylalanine, the CDR3 has 18 amino acids. The entry retains the CDR3 DNA only, 54 bases that are in frame from base 1. For CDR1 and CDR2, the germline V gene lists KGHSH and LQKENI. The junction shows trimming of 6 bases on V and 6 bases on J, plus 27 bases between the germline ends. Genomic DNA was isolated from the sorted cells so that the TCRbeta CDR3 region could be sequenced. The immunoSEQ Assay was used for sequencing of TCRbeta CDR3 regions. This immuneACCESS table, as held by TCRdb, lists in-frame sequences with V and J called but not all clones. Of the missing ones, under half trace to an unresolved V gene in checked studies; the others have no known cause. Present in this sample are about 45,000 clones, about 88% of which were seen just once. Approximately 1% of the sample is in the top ten clones.

The data were taken from a study of OX40 agonist ivuxolimab in advanced cancers. The study in broad terms: Ivuxolimab, which targeted the costimulatory receptor OX40 (CD134), was an agonistic, fully human IgG2 monoclonal antibody. Intravenous ivuxolimab was administered to patients every 2 weeks at six dose levels: 0.01, 0.1, 0.3, 1.5, 3 and 10 mg/kg. Of the 52 patients in dose escalation, about 20 had hepatocellular carcinoma, approximately 15 had melanoma, 9 had renal cell carcinoma and 9 had head and neck cancer. In the dose-escalation cohort, 82.7% of patients were male, and the mean age was around 60 years, with a range of about 20 to 90. Patients were allowed to have had prior anti-PD-1, anti-PD-L1 or anti-CTLA-4 therapy, and around 40% of the dose-escalation patients had previously received checkpoint inhibitors. Three dose-escalation patients achieved partial responses, one with hepatocellular carcinoma and two with cutaneous melanoma. The purpose of peripheral TCRbeta sequencing was to test whether ivuxolimab changed TCR sequence diversity and led to clonal T-cell expansion. The paper covers the monotherapy dose-escalation part of the phase I ivuxolimab trial, which included N of about 50 patients. Results the study describes overall, beyond this receptor: Low levels of normalized T-cell clonal expansion were also seen in some patients who did not respond. Clonal expansion of both CD4+ and CD8+ blood T cells was observed from baseline to week 6 at doses 0.1 to 3.0 mg/kg. After ivuxolimab, more expanded clones were found on average in CD8+ T cells than in CD4+ T cells. The antigen specificity of the clonally expanded peripheral T cells was not determined. In the 0.1-3.0 mg/kg groups, partial responders were among the patients with the lowest normalized peripheral clonal expansion, particularly in CD8+ T cells.

Patients with autoimmune disease history or receiving systemic immunosuppression were excluded from the trial. Peripheral blood for TCR sequencing was collected from all dose cohorts at baseline, on cycle 4 day 1, and on cycle 7 day 1. Samples were obtained from an open-label, multicenter, first-in-human phase I dose-escalation trial of ivuxolimab. The trial enrolled adults with locally advanced or metastatic head and neck squamous cell, hepatocellular, melanoma or renal cell carcinoma. Before TCR sequencing, CD4+ and CD8+ T cells were separately sorted from peripheral blood. This clonotype was sampled from an adult with an advanced solid tumor such as melanoma, head and neck, liver or kidney cancer. The chain employs TRBV18 and TRBJ2-1; TRBD1 might be the D gene, on 8 matching bases. The sample here was CD4+ or CD8+ T cells sorted from blood, taken in a trial of the OX40 agonist ivuxolimab. The CDR3 amino acid sequence is: CASSLRGLTSLQSNEQFF. In nucleotides, the sequence is TGTGCCAGCTCGCTCAGGGGGCTGACTAGCCTCCAGAGCAATGAGCAGTTCTTC.